This T cell receptor (beta chain) was sequenced for a study of cytomegalovirus exposure and HLA in healthy donors. Study-wide findings and caveats: Per a prior analysis, the majority of TCR beta V segments were productive roughly 87% or roughly 30% of the time. In a later analysis, across HLA loci, associated TCR counts were highest for DRB1, lowest for HLA-C.

Vbeta (60) and Jbeta (13) primers were used in the PCR. In the original workflow: Counted up in a later analysis, unique TCR beta chains came to about 80 million, with roughly 11 million shared. TCRdb's table, derived via immunoSEQ multiplex PCR, lists solely in-frame clones and lacks some. The V and J calls and clone size are taken from that table; D and trimming were inferred from the DNA. The sample consists of about 100,000 clones, 60% to 80% of them appearing once. Note on this clone: Its antigen is still unknown.

The sequencing sample was made of PBMCs. This sequence was found in a woman aged 55-70 years in good health and CMV-seropositive.

The CDR3 DNA sequence: TGTGCCAGCAGTTTCCGGTCCTCTGGGGCCAACGTCCTGACTTTC. Residues: CASSFRSSGANVLTF. The chain combines TRBV6-5 with TRBJ2-6; the D is unclear. The CDR3 is 15 amino acids. Germline lookup yields CDR1 MNHEY and CDR2 SVGAGI. Trimming shortened V by 4 bases and J by 0 bases, and 7 bases separated the two germline ends.